This paragraph reports one TCR beta chain. Antigen: not known. Germline V gives CDR1 LNHDA, CDR2 SQIVND (reference sequence). The CDR3 covers 15 residues. V was cut by 2 bases and J by 2 bases, with 13 bases left in between. This sample is drawn from a study of lymphopenia after photon versus proton radiotherapy. The assay was immunoSEQ multiplex PCR, and TCRdb's table has in-frame clones only and misses some. The data show approximately 47,000 clones, 85% seen once. Study conclusions and caveats: Authors raise, but do not show, better survival with proton therapy.

The sequencing here drew on peripheral blood, taken from a patient treated with photon-based radiotherapy. This clonotype was sampled from a man aged 35 to 55 with gastric cancer. This chain joins TRBV19 and TRBJ2-7; TRBD1 might be the D (5 bases). Written as DNA, the CDR3 is TGTGCCAGTAGTATACAGGCAGGGTTGCCCTACGAGCAGTACTTC. Translation: CASSIQAGLPYEQYF.